Each of the 16 T cell receptor beta chains below was sequenced from the same sample in a study of T-cell reconstitution after alpha-beta-depleted transplantation in children. Unique molecular identifiers featured in how the TCRbeta library was prepared. TCRdb reanalysed the PCR reads using MiXCR and keeps one entry per CDR3 protein. In the table there are about 360,000 distinct CDR3 sequences, approximately 12% of which are singletons. This sample comprised PBMCs, obtained from the stem cell graft. These receptors were taken from a human donor who donated a stem cell graft to a child with Fanconi anemia.

V and J are TRBV29-1 and TRBJ1-2, with 8 bases fitting TRBD1. Germline CDR1 SQVTM, CDR2 ANQGSEA. V shed 3 bases, J shed 8 bases, and the junction held 11 bases outside the gene matches. The CDR3 is 14 residues long. The DNA of the CDR3 is TGCAGCGTTGACCCAGGGGGCTCCTCGCGAGGCTACACCTTC. Translating it yields CSVDPGGSSRGYTF.

This clonotype was counted between two and nine times. This chain joins TRBV5-1 and TRBJ1-1; TRBD1 matches 8 bases. V lost 4 bases, J lost 4 bases, and 9 bases stayed unmatched. Germline CDR1 and CDR2: SGHRS and YFSETQ. The CDR3 runs to 15 residues. This CDR3 reads CASSTGRTGSTEAFF. CDR3 sequence (DNA): TGCGCCAGCAGCACAGGCCGGACAGGGAGCACTGAAGCTTTCTTT.

The chain carries TRBV9 and TRBJ1-2, with TRBD1 matching over 7 bases. V was clipped by 5 bases and J by 11 bases; unmatched bases: 9. The germline gives CDR1 SGDLS, CDR2 YYNGEE. CDR3 length: 12 amino acids. The CDR3: CASSSGGDGYTF. In nucleotides, the CDR3 is TGTGCCAGCAGTTCAGGGGGAGACGGTTACACCTTC.

This clonotype was counted at least ten times. The genes are TRBV30 and TRBJ2-1; D remains ambiguous. Germline V CDR1 and CDR2: GTSNPN, SVGIG (reference sequence). V was cut by 2 bases and J by 9 bases, with 14 bases left in between. The CDR3 sequence is 13 residues long. For the CDR3, the DNA is TGTGCCTGGAGTCGGGTACTTTCGGGTGAGCAGTTCTTC. Translated: CAWSRVLSGEQFF.

The chain employs TRBV7-2 and TRBJ2-5; D remains unclear. CDR1 and CDR2 from the germline V gene are SGHTA and FQGNSA. Between the trimmed V and J ends, which lost 1 base and 6 bases, there was a span of 6 bases. CDR3 length: 12 residues. The CDR3 region has the DNA TGTGCCAGCAGCTTAGTAGCCCAGACCCAGTACTTC. Its translation: CASSLVAQTQYF. Full variable domain (rest looked up from reference TRBV7-2 and TRBJ2-5): GAGVSQSPSNKVTEKGKDVELRCDPISGHTALYWYRQSLGQGLEFLIYFQGNSAPDKSGLPSDRFSAERTGGSVSTLTIQRTQQEDSAVYLCASSLVAQTQYFGPGTRLLVL.

This clonotype was observed at least ten times. V and J are TRBV5-1 and TRBJ2-2; TRBD2 aligns across 9 bases. Germline assignment: CDR1 SGHRS and CDR2 YFSETQ. This CDR3 comprises 15 residues. V shed 9 bases, J shed 2 bases, and the junction held 8 bases outside the gene matches. For the CDR3, the DNA is TGCGCCACCACCCAACTAGCGGGTAACACCGGGGAGCTGTTTTTT. Protein product: CATTQLAGNTGELFF.

Details on this clonotype: With a much larger clone just one base away, this may be a read error. This is likely a read error, given that the CDR3 carries no conserved phenylalanine or tryptophan at its end. The V and J genes are TRBV20-1 and TRBJ2-5, with TRBD1 matching over 7 bases. Germline loops: CDR1 DFQATT, CDR2 SNEGSKA (reference sequence). V lost 6 bases to trimming and J lost 5 bases; unmatched junction nucleotides: 12. This CDR3 has 14 amino acids. The CDR3 DNA follows: TGCAGTGCGCTTGACAGGGTTGGGTTTGAGACCCAGTACTAC. Translated, it gives CSALDRVGFETQYY.

The sample holds many counts of this clonotype. The V gene is TRBV12-3 or TRBV12-4, the J gene TRBJ1-2; 7 bases match TRBD1. J was trimmed by 7 bases and V by 4 bases; bases with no gene match: 9. The CDR3 is made up of 14 amino acids. The CDR3, as DNA: TGTGCCAGCAGTTCCGGGCAGTACAGGGGTGGCTACACCTTC. This codes for CASSSGQYRGGYTF.

The rearrangement links TRBV29-1 to TRBJ1-2; maybe TRBD1 (5 bases). This CDR3 has 12 residues. The germline V gene encodes CDR1 SQVTM and CDR2 ANQGSEA. Trimming took 4 bases from V and 2 from J, leaving 8 bases between them. The CDR3 loop is CSVGRANYGYTF. The CDR3 DNA is TGCAGCGTTGGCAGGGCCAACTATGGCTACACCTTC. Full variable domain (outside the CDR3, taken from reference TRBV29-1 and TRBJ1-2): SAVISQKPSRDICQRGTSLTIQCQVDSQVTMMFWYRQQPGQSLTLIATANQGSEATYESGFVIDKFPISRPNLTFSTLTVSNMSPEDSSIYLCSVGRANYGYTFGSGTRLTVV.

V and J are TRBV9 and TRBJ1-2, with D perhaps matching TRBD1 (5 bases). There are 14 residues in the CDR3. Germline CDR1 reads SGDLS; CDR2 reads YYNGEE. Trimming took 0 bases from V and 7 from J, leaving 13 bases between them. CDR3 residues: CASSVGGGWSGYTF. The DNA for the CDR3 is TGTGCCAGCAGCGTAGGGGGGGGGTGGAGTGGCTACACCTTC.

The chain has TRBV7-9 and TRBJ1-1, with no clear D. The CDR3 is 15 residues long. Germline V gene sequence: CDR1 SEHNR, CDR2 FQNEAQ (reference sequence). The V end was cut by 4 bases, the J end by 1 base, with 13 bases between. The CDR3 is CASSSPMGKNTEAFF. The CDR3 region has the DNA TGTGCCAGCAGCTCTCCGATGGGGAAGAACACTGAAGCTTTCTTT.

The V call is TRBV6-5, the J call TRBJ1-5; D is ambiguous. The CDR3 covers 14 residues. V gave up 4 bases and J gave up 4 bases, with 11 bases separating them. Germline CDR1 reads MNHEY; CDR2 reads SVGAGI. CDR3 residues: CASSSPRENQPQHF. The CDR3 DNA sequence: TGTGCCAGCAGTTCCCCTCGGGAGAATCAGCCCCAGCATTTT.

The rearrangement uses TRBV7-6 and TRBJ2-1; the D gene is possibly TRBD1 (6 bases). CDR1 and CDR2 from the germline V gene are SGHVS and FNYEAQ. V was pared by 3 bases and J by 1 base, with 10 bases between. This CDR3 comprises 15 residues. The CDR3 sequence: CASSLQQGSYNEQFF. CDR3 coding DNA: TGTGCCAGCAGCTTGCAACAGGGATCCTACAATGAGCAGTTCTTC.

There are many counts of this clonotype. The chain has TRBV29-1 and TRBJ1-1; D gene uncertain. Germline CDR1 reads SQVTM; CDR2 reads ANQGSEA. The CDR3 runs to 12 residues. Between the trimmed V and J ends, which lost 7 bases and 5 bases, there was a span of 14 bases. CDR3 residues: CSAQFGRTEAFF. The CDR3 DNA follows: TGCAGCGCGCAATTTGGGAGGACTGAAGCTTTCTTT.

The chain has TRBV10-3 and TRBJ2-7, with D possibly being TRBD1 (6 bases). The germline V gene has CDR1 ENHRY and CDR2 SYGVKD. Trimming left V 4 bases short and J 2 bases short, with 6 bases between. The CDR3 runs 12 residues. CDR3 nucleotides: TGTGCCATCAGTGGACAGGCCTACGAGCAGTACTTC. It encodes CAISGQAYEQYF.

This clonotype was seen repeatedly, ten times or more. The chain combines TRBV12-3 or TRBV12-4 with TRBJ1-1; D is unresolved. The length of the CDR3 is 13 residues. V was shortened by 3 bases and J by 1 base, with 6 bases between the two germline ends. CDR3 amino acids: CASSFYGNTEAFF. Here the CDR3 DNA reads TGTGCCAGCAGTTTCTACGGGAACACTGAAGCTTTCTTT.